This TCR beta chain came from a study of blood T cell repertoires in COVID-19 (dated by TCRdb to about 2020). With respect to the entire study: The collaborator samples originated in the United States, Italy and Spain and spanned the acute and convalescent phases of COVID-19. The material from the prospective study consisted of cDNA or gDNA derived from T cells, B-cell-depleted T cells, or PBMCs. Subjects who had been exposed to COVID-19, were actively infected with it, or had recovered from it provided the deeply sampled blood TCRbeta repertoires that made up the dataset. The repertoires were made available in a free public database intended to serve as a resource for research on the immune response to SARS-CoV-2. Samples were obtained from the ongoing ImmuneRACE study (first 160 participants) and from over 1,000 subjects provided by 6 global collaborators. The sample metadata nearly always contained a de-identified subject ID, COVID-19 status, age in years and sex. HLA class I and class II types, where available, came from metadata supplied by the sample provider rather than from assay-based typing. Overall study outcomes, separate from this receptor: Clinical and demographic metadata were provided uncurated, with the amount varying by source and participant.

The CDR3 runs 15 residues from the cysteine to the phenylalanine. The kept DNA is CDR3 alone, 45 bases in frame from the first base. The germline ends are 19 bases apart after V is trimmed by 6 bases and J by 10 bases. CDR1 and CDR2 were assigned from the germline V gene as MDHEN and SYDVKM. On this clone: Its target antigen remains unknown. No qualities accompany the bases; no much larger clone lies one base away.

Each collaborating institution followed its own protocols to collect whole blood in K2EDTA tubes. For TCRbeta analysis, collaborators shipped samples as frozen whole blood, isolated PBMCs, or DNA extracted from either of those sample types. The immunoSEQ Assay, a bias-controlled multiplex PCR, was used to amplify TCRbeta CDR3 regions from genomic DNA. The paper's data handling went like this. Nucleated cell counts per sample were estimated from amplification of reference gene primers within the assay. Sequence reads were collapsed and filtered to measure the absolute abundance of every unique TCRbeta CDR3 rearrangement. For each sample, productive Simpson clonality was calculated as the square root of Simpson's diversity index over productive rearrangements. TCRdb mirrors the immuneACCESS table, restricted to in-frame sequences. Some clones are absent from its copies; in checked studies, under half trace to an unresolved V gene, and the reason for the others is unknown. That table gives V, J and clone size, and the DNA gave D and trimming. The sample profile shows just over 90,000 clones; more than 65% of them were found once. The ten largest clones add up to about 15% of the sample.

This clonotype was obtained from a human donor in a cohort sampled during active COVID-19. The receptor chain draws on TRBV28 and TRBJ1-6, with the D gene not clear enough to name. Source material: peripheral blood. CDR3 reads: CASSPDWAGRSPLHF. At the DNA level, the sequence is TGTGCCAGCAGCCCGGATTGGGCTGGAAGGTCACCCCTCCACTTT.